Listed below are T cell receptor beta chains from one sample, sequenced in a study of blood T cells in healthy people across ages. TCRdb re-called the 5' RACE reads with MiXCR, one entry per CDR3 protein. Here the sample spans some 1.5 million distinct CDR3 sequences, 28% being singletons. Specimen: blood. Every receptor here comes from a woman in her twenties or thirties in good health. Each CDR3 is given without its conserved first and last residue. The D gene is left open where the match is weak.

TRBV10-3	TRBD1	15	ATSIVALGQGYYEQY
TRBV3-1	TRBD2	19	ASSQDLSLAGVWTPTDTQY
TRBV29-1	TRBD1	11	SAWDRHYNEQF
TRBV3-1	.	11	ASSQSSLSEQF
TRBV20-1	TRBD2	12	SASPLAGNYEQY
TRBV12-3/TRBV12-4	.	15	ASSLGGLFFFYNEQF
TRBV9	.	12	ASSIRGSSGEQF
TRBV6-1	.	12	ASSGGGPLNEQF
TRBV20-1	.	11	SAASRGDYGYT
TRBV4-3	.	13	ASSQDSSAQETQY
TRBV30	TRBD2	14	AWSEGLAGFTDTQY
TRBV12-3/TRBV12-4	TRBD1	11	ASRPTGVNEQF
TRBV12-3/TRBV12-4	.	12	ASSPPSINTEAF
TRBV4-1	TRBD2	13	ASSQEGGDYNEQF
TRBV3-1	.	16	ASSQDRIGGISGNTIY
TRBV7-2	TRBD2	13	ASAGGRARTDTQY
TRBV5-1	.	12	ASSPAWRSNEQF
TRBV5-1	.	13	ASSLAASNYNEQF
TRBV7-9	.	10	TSSFQTNEQY
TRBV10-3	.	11	AISPGGNQPQH
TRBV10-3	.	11	AIRAQENTEAF
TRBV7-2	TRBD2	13	ASSSGGHPAETQY
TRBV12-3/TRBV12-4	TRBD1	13	ASSSLGDREVQQY
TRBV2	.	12	ASTPTPSGNTIY
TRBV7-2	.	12	ASRPAGTNTEAF
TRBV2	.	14	ASSGLAGSGTDTQY
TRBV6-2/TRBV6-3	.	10	ASSSWGTGEF
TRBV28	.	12	ASSGHDNDQPQH
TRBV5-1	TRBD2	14	ASSPGAAGRTGELF
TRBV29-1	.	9	SRDTPGGYT
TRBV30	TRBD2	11	AWGTSSYNEQF
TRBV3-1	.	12	ASSQEWTNYGYT
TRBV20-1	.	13	SAISWESHYNERF
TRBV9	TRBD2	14	ASSVLGSGGGETQY
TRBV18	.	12	ASSPSAGPDTQY
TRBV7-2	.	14	ASSLYYASSYNEQF
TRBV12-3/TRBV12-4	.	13	ASSPPGTEAHEQF
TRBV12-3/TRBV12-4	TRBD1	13	ASSVRDSPYNEQF
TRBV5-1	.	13	ASSLVAGVNQPQH
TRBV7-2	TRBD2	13	ASSLVAGVAGELF
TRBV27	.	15	ASTLLGQDSYTDTQY
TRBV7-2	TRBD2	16	ASSLVASGTSGRETQY
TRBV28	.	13	ASSGRNGGRKTQY
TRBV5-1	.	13	ASSASGGIGNGYT
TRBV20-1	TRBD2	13	SARVPLAVGGEQY
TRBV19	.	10	ASSIEGKPQH
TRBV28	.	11	ASTRNSYNEQF